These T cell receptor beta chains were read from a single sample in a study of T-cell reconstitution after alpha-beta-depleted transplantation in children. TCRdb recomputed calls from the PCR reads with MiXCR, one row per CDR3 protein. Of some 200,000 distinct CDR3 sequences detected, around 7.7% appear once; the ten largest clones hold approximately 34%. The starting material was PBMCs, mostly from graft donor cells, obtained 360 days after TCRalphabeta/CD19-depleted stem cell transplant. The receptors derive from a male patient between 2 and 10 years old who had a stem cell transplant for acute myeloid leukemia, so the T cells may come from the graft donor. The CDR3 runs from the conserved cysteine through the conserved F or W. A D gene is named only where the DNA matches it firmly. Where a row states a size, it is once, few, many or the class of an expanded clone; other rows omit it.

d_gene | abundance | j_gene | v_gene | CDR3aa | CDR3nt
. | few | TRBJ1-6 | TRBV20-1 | CSARSGASSYNSPLHF | TGCAGTGCTAGGTCGGGGGCAAGCTCCTATAATTCACCCCTCCACTTT
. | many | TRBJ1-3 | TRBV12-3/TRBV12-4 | CASSFWGTGNTIYF | TGTGCCAGCAGTTTTTGGGGCACTGGAAACACCATATATTTT
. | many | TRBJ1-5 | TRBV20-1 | CSAISGTRNQPQHF | TGCAGTGCGATAAGCGGGACACGCAATCAGCCCCAGCATTTT
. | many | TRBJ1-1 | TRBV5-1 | CASSQNKQGRAEAFF | TGCGCCAGCAGCCAGAATAAACAGGGAAGGGCTGAAGCTTTCTTT
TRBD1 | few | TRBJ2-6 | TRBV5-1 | CASSFYTGAGANVLTF | TGCGCCAGCAGCTTCTATACAGGGGCTGGGGCCAACGTCCTGACTTTC
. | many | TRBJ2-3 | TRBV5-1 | CASSLLTDYTDTQYF | TGCGCCAGCAGCCTATTGACTGACTACACAGATACGCAGTATTTT
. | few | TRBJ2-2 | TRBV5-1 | CASSLDMVVGELFF | TGCGCCAGCAGCTTGGATATGGTAGTCGGGGAGCTGTTTTTT
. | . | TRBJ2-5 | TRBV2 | CASSDGGEESQYF | TGTGCCAGCAGTGACGGTGGGGAAGAGAGCCAGTACTTC
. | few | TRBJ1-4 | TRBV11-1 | CASSSTASNEKLFF | TGTGCCAGCAGCTCGACAGCCTCAAATGAAAAACTGTTTTTT
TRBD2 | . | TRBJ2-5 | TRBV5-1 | CASSLRSSGMETQYF | TGCGCCAGCAGCTTGCGGAGTAGCGGGATGGAGACCCAGTACTTC
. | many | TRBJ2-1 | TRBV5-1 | CASSLQGRLYNEQFF | TGCGCCAGCAGCTTGCAGGGACGTCTATACAATGAGCAGTTCTTC
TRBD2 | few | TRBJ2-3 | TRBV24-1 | CATAPSGKPDTQYF | TGTGCCACCGCCCCTAGCGGGAAACCAGATACGCAGTATTTT
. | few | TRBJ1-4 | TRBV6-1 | CASSIRTESNEKLFF | TGTGCCAGCAGTATCCGGACAGAATCTAATGAAAAACTGTTTTTT
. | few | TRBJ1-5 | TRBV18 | CASSPMAGIDNQPQHF | TGTGCCAGCTCACCAATGGCAGGGATAGACAATCAGCCCCAGCATTTT
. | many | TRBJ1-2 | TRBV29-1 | CSVVSSINYGYTF | TGCAGCGTTGTAAGCTCTATTAACTATGGCTACACCTTC
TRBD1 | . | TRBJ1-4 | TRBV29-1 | CSVQGDEKLFF | TGCAGCGTTCAGGGGGATGAAAAACTGTTTTTT
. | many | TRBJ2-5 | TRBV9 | CASSRGTPFYQETQYF | TGTGCCAGCAGCCGTGGGACTCCATTCTACCAAGAGACCCAGTACTTC
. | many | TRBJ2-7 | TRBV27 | CASSPSGGSYEQYF | TGTGCCAGCAGTCCCTCGGGTGGATCCTACGAGCAGTACTTC
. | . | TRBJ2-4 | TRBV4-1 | CASSQDVSMNIQYF | TGCGCCAGCAGCCAAGATGTATCTATGAACATTCAGTACTTC
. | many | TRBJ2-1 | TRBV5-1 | CASSLHNPGQNNEQFF | TGCGCCAGCAGCTTACATAACCCGGGCCAGAACAATGAGCAGTTCTTC
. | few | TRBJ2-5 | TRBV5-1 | CASSLVTTGYETQYF | TGCGCCAGCAGCTTGGTGACTACAGGGTACGAGACCCAGTACTTC
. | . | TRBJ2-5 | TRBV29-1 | CSVDIRGVTETQYF | TGCAGCGTTGATATCAGGGGGGTGACGGAGACCCAGTACTTC
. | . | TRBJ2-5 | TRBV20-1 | CSARFPYQETQYF | TGCAGTGCTAGATTCCCGTACCAAGAGACCCAGTACTTC
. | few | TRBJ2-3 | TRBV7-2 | CASSPWVTDTQYF | TGTGCCAGCAGCCCCTGGGTCACAGATACGCAGTATTTT
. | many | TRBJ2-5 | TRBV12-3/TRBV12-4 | CASRRAEETQYF | TGTGCCAGCAGGCGGGCGGAAGAGACCCAGTACTTC
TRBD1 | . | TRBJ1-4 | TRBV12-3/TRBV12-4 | CASSIIGTGKLFF | TGTGCCAGCAGTATTATCGGGACAGGCAAACTGTTTTTT
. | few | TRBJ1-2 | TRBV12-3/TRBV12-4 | CASSLGRNYGYTF | TGTGCCAGCAGTTTAGGGCGGAACTATGGCTACACCTTC
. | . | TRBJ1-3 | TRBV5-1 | CASSLEGNGNTIYF | TGCGCCAGCAGCTTGGAGGGGAATGGAAACACCATATATTTT
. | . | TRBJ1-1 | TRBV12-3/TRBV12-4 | CASFYQAGEGTEAFF | TGTGCCAGCTTTTACCAGGCCGGGGAGGGGACTGAAGCTTTCTTT
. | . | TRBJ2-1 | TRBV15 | CATRQVADPFNEQFF | TGTGCCACCAGGCAAGTAGCGGACCCCTTCAATGAGCAGTTCTTC
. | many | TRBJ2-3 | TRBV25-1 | CATSGGVSTDTQYF | TGTGCCACCTCTGGAGGGGTTTCGACAGATACGCAGTATTTT
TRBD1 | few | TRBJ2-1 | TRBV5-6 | CASIFRAQGAYEQFF | TGTGCCAGCATTTTTAGGGCTCAGGGGGCTTATGAGCAGTTCTTC
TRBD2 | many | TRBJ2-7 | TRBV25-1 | CASSTGLAGTYEQYF | TGTGCCAGCAGTACAGGACTAGCGGGAACCTACGAGCAGTACTTC
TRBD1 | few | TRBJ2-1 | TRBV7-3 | CASSLVGQGVYNEQFF | TGTGCCAGCAGCTTGGTTGGACAGGGGGTCTACAATGAGCAGTTCTTC
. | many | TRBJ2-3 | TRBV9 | CASSVGPLATDTQYF | TGTGCCAGCAGCGTAGGACCTCTAGCGACAGATACGCAGTATTTT
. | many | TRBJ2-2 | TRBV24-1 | CATSDSGETGELFF | TGTGCCACCAGTGATTCAGGGGAAACCGGGGAGCTGTTTTTT
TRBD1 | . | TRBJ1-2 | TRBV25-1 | CASSKGQAGYGYTF | TGTGCCAGCAGTAAAGGACAGGCGGGCTATGGCTACACCTTC
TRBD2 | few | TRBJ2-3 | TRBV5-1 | CASKGRELTDTQYF | TGCGCCAGCAAGGGGCGGGAGCTCACAGATACGCAGTATTTT
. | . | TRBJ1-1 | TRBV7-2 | CASSVNSPRKGGIGRVSEAFF | TGTGCCAGCAGCGTCAACTCGCCCCGGAAGGGTGGGATAGGGCGAGTTTCTGAAGCTTTCTTT
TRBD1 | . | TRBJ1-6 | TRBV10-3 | CAISEGQRIQGAVWSPLHF | TGTGCCATCAGCGAGGGGCAGCGGATACAGGGGGCTGTCTGGTCACCCCTCCACTTT
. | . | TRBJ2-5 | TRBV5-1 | CASSLAAVQETQYF | TGCGCCAGCAGCTTGGCGGCAGTCCAAGAGACCCAGTACTTC
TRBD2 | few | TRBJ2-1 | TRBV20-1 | CSARKLIAGSSYNEQFF | TGCAGTGCTAGAAAGTTGATAGCGGGTAGCTCCTACAATGAGCAGTTCTTC
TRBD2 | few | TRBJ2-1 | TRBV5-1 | CASSRTSGINNEQFF | TGCGCCAGCAGCCGGACTAGCGGGATTAACAATGAGCAGTTCTTC
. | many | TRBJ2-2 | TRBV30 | CAWSYTGELFF | TGTGCCTGGAGTTACACCGGGGAGCTGTTTTTT
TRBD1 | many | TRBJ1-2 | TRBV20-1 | CSASTSGTGHGYTF | TGCAGTGCTTCCACCTCCGGGACAGGGCATGGCTACACCTTC
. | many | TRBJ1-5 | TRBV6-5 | CASRQFFNQPQHF | TGTGCCAGCAGACAATTCTTCAATCAGCCCCAGCATTTT
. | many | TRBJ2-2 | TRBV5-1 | CASTPLTISGELFF | TGCGCCAGCACTCCTTTGACTATCTCCGGGGAGCTGTTTTTT
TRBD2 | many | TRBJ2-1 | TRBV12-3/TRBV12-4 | CASSFGRGGLGEQFF | TGTGCCAGCAGTTTCGGGCGGGGGGGCCTCGGTGAGCAGTTCTTC
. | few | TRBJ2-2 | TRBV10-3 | CAIKGTENTGELFF | TGTGCCATCAAAGGCACGGAGAACACCGGGGAGCTGTTTTTT
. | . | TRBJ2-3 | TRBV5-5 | CASSLGLWGTDTQYF | TGTGCCAGCAGCTTGGGGCTTTGGGGCACAGATACGCAGTATTTT
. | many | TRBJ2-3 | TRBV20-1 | CSAPRALDTQYF | TGCAGTGCCCCGAGAGCTTTAGATACGCAGTATTTT
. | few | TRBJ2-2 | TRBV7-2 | CASSLVGTSNTGELFF | TGTGCCAGCAGCTTAGTAGGGACGTCGAACACCGGGGAGCTGTTTTTT
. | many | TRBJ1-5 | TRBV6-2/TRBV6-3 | CASSNARGMRGDQPQHF | TGTGCCAGCAGTAACGCCCGCGGCATGAGGGGCGATCAGCCCCAGCATTTT
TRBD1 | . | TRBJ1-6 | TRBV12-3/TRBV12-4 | CASTPGDRVDSPLHF | TGTGCCAGCACCCCCGGGGACAGGGTAGATTCACCCCTCCACTTT
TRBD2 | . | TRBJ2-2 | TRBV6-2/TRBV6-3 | CAAWTSVAGELFF | TGTGCAGCGTGGACTAGCGTCGCCGGGGAGCTGTTTTTT
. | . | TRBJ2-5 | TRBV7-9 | CASSGVAGVGETQYF | TGTGCCAGCAGCGGAGTCGCGGGCGTGGGAGAGACCCAGTACTTC
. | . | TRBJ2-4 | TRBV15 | CATRDSGLVKNIQYF | TGTGCCACGAGGGACTCAGGTTTGGTCAAAAACATTCAGTACTTC
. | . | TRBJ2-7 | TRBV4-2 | CASSPRAGLGYEQYF | TGTGCCAGCAGCCCCCGGGCAGGCCTTGGCTACGAGCAGTACTTC
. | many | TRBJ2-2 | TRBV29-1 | CSVDMGINTGELFF | TGCAGCGTTGATATGGGAATCAACACCGGGGAGCTGTTTTTT
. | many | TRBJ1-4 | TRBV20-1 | CSARGYLGTTNEKLFF | TGCAGTGCTAGAGGCTACCTCGGAACAACTAATGAAAAACTGTTTTTT